Each of the 28 T cell receptor beta chains below was sequenced from the same sample in a study of T cell responses to AZD1222 COVID-19 vaccine. The repertoire was sequenced with immunoSEQ multiplex PCR; TCRdb's copy has only in-frame clones and lacks some. The repertoire holds about 81,000 clones, 90% seen once, with 5.4% in the top ten. This sample comprised peripheral blood, obtained 28 days after the second AZD1222 dose. The receptors were sampled from an adult who received the AZD1222 COVID-19 vaccine.

V gene TRBV9 combines with J gene TRBJ1-1; D is uncertain. The CDR3 extends over 13 amino acids. V lost 0 bases and J 0 bases, leaving 3 bases between the germline ends. In germline, CDR1 is SGDLS, CDR2 YYNGEE. CDR3 region: CASSVVLNTEAFF. The CDR3 nucleotides read TGTGCCAGCAGCGTAGTCTTGAACACTGAAGCTTTCTTT.

This chain links TRBV15 with TRBJ2-7; no reliable D call. V shed 0 bases and J shed 1 base, with 13 bases lying between them. CDR3 size: 16 residues. Germline V gene data show CDR1 as LNHNV and CDR2 as YYDKDF (reference sequence). The CDR3 coding sequence is TGTGCCACCAGCAGAGATGTCGAAGGGTATTCCTACGAGCAGTACTTC. Amino acids: CATSRDVEGYSYEQYF.

The sample holds a few counts of this clone. The chain combines TRBV20-1 with TRBJ2-7; D unclear. CDR3 size: 10 residues. Germline values: CDR1 DFQATT, CDR2 SNEGSKA (reference sequence). V was cut by 2 bases and J by 9 bases, with 8 bases left in between. CDR3 sequence (DNA): TGCAGTGCTAGACAATTCGGGCAGTACTTC. Residues: CSARQFGQYF.

The J gene is TRBJ2-7, the V gene TRBV7-2; no clear D. V was shortened by 1 base and J by 0 bases, with 10 bases between the two germline ends. This CDR3 spans 15 amino acids. Germline loops: CDR1 SGHTA, CDR2 FQGNSA. The CDR3 coding sequence is TGTGCCAGCAGCTTAGGCGCAGGAAACTCCTACGAGCAGTACTTC. Translated, it gives CASSLGAGNSYEQYF.

CDR3 bases: TGTGCCAGCAGCTTAGGGGCGGCGCGTTTGGGAACTGAAGCTTTCTTT. Translating it yields CASSLGAARLGTEAFF. The V gene is TRBV7-2, the J gene TRBJ1-1; D is unclear. V was cut by 1 base and J by 5 bases, with 17 bases left in between. CDR1 and CDR2 (germline): SGHTA, FQGNSA. The CDR3 spans 16 residues.

This chain links TRBV6-4 with TRBJ2-7; D is uncertain. The CDR3 covers 9 residues. CDR1 MRHNA and CDR2 SNTAGT come from the germline V gene. V dropped 10 bases and J dropped 3 bases, with 4 bases sitting between them. CDR3 loop: CATRYEQYF. The CDR3 bases are TGTGCCACCCGCTACGAGCAGTACTTC.

J is TRBJ1-2 and V is TRBV7-8; weak D call: TRBD1 (6 bases). The germline V and J ends were trimmed by 0 bases and 0 bases, with 8 bases remaining between them. Germline CDR1 and CDR2: SGHVS and FQNEAQ. The CDR3 totals 15 residues. This chain's CDR3 is CASSLAGGPNYGYTF. CDR3 coding DNA: TGTGCCAGCAGCTTAGCGGGGGGCCCTAACTATGGCTACACCTTC.

The chain combines TRBV2 with TRBJ2-3; 8 nucleotides match TRBD2. Per the germline V gene, CDR1 is SNHLY and CDR2 is FYNNEI. This CDR3 contains 16 residues. J was trimmed by 8 bases and V by 1 base; bases with no gene match: 11. For the CDR3, the DNA is TGTGCCAGCAGTGAAGGTTGGCGGGGGGCCGTCGGTACGCAGTATTTT. Translation: CASSEGWRGAVGTQYF. Combining the CDR3 with reference TRBV2 and TRBJ2-3 gives the whole variable domain EPEVTQTPSHQVTQMGQEVILRCVPISNHLYFYWYRQILGQKVEFLVSFYNNEISEKSEIFDDQFSVERPDGSNFTLKIRSTKLEDSAMYFCASSEGWRGAVGTQYFGPGTRLTVL.

The V gene is TRBV28, the J gene TRBJ1-2, with TRBD1 as a possible D gene (6 bases). Germline CDR1 reads MDHEN; CDR2 reads SYDVKM. The CDR3 contains 15 residues. Trimming pared 3 bases from V and 5 bases from J, leaving 16 bases between. CDR3 sequence (DNA): TGTGCCAGCAGTTTTCGTCAGGGGAACCCGTATGGCTACACCTTC. This codes for CASSFRQGNPYGYTF.

The chain joins TRBV28 to TRBJ2-2; 8 bases are a match to TRBD1. Germline CDR1 and CDR2: MDHEN and SYDVKM. This CDR3 contains 16 residues. V was clipped by 5 bases and J by 1 base; unmatched bases: 6. The CDR3 nucleotides are TGTGCCAGCAGTGGGGCCGGGACAGGGAACACCGGGGAGCTGTTTTTT. Protein sequence: CASSGAGTGNTGELFF.

The V gene is TRBV7-9, the J gene TRBJ1-2, with TRBD1 matching 9 bases. This CDR3 is 16 amino acids long. After removal of 4 bases from V and 4 bases from J, the junction contained 10 bases not matched to a gene. Germline-derived CDR1 and CDR2 are SEHNR and FQNEAQ (reference sequence). CDR3 residues: CASSSVRDRASYGYTF. Written as DNA, the CDR3 is TGTGCCAGCAGCTCGGTCCGGGACAGGGCATCCTATGGCTACACCTTC.

The rearrangement uses TRBV5-1 and TRBJ1-6; tentative D call: TRBD1 (6 bases). V lost 2 bases and J lost 7, with 10 bases in between. The CDR3 is 14 amino acids. Germline CDR1 SGHRS, CDR2 YFSETQ. The CDR3 here is CASSFQGTNSPLHF. CDR3 coding DNA: TGCGCCAGCAGCTTTCAGGGGACCAATTCACCCCTCCACTTT.

The gene calls are TRBV7-2 and TRBJ2-5; 7 bases are a match to TRBD1. The germline gives CDR1 SGHTA, CDR2 FQGNSA. This CDR3 has 16 residues. Trimming removed 4 bases from V and 12 bases from J; junction bases left unmatched: 20. CDR3 residues: CASSSRNSQQGNLEYF. Written as DNA, the CDR3 is TGTGCCAGCAGCTCTCGAAACAGCCAACAGGGGAACCTCGAGTACTTC. Together with reference TRBV7-2 and TRBJ2-5, the CDR3 gives the full variable domain: GAGVSQSPSNKVTEKGKDVELRCDPISGHTALYWYRQSLGQGLEFLIYFQGNSAPDKSGLPSDRFSAERTGGSVSTLTIQRTQQEDSAVYLCASSSRNSQQGNLEYFGPGTRLLVL.

This chain uses TRBV5-6 with TRBJ1-6; D unresolved. V lost 0 bases and J 13 bases, leaving 8 bases between the germline ends. The CDR3 spans 12 residues. Germline V gene data show CDR1 as SGHDT and CDR2 as YYEEEE. CDR3 DNA: TGTGCCAGCAGCTTGGTTTCCGGGCCCCTCCACTTT. Protein product: CASSLVSGPLHF.

The rearrangement uses TRBV19 and TRBJ2-1; D is undetermined. This CDR3 has 15 amino acids. Trimming pared 1 base from V and 0 bases from J, leaving 7 bases between. Germline values: CDR1 LNHDA, CDR2 SQIVND (reference sequence). The CDR3 protein is CASSIGAGSYNEQFF. CDR3 nucleotide sequence: TGTGCCAGTAGTATAGGGGCAGGCTCCTACAATGAGCAGTTCTTC.

The rearrangement joins TRBV5-1 to TRBJ2-3, with D unresolved. The germline V gene has CDR1 SGHRS and CDR2 YFSETQ. This CDR3 comprises 14 residues. Trimming left V 3 bases short and J 2 bases short, with 10 bases between. This CDR3 reads CASSSGPTTDTQYF. The CDR3 nucleotides are TGCGCCAGCAGCTCCGGCCCGACCACAGATACGCAGTATTTT.

The J gene is TRBJ2-7, the V gene TRBV10-3; a possible D gene is TRBD2 (7 bases). Trimming pared 7 bases from V and 0 bases from J, leaving 13 bases between. The CDR3 loop spans 14 amino acids. CDR1 and CDR2 (germline): ENHRY, SYGVKD. The CDR3 loop reads CAIKDSGASYEQYF. The DNA for the CDR3 is TGTGCCATCAAGGACAGCGGGGCCTCCTACGAGCAGTACTTC.

The rearrangement joins TRBV24-1 to TRBJ2-7; 9 bases are a match to TRBD1. After removal of 2 bases from V and 6 bases from J, the junction contained 7 bases not matched to a gene. Germline CDR1 is KGHDR and CDR2 is SFDVKD. This CDR3 is 15 amino acids long. The CDR3 bases are TGTGCCACCAGTGATTCCGGGACAGGGTCCACCGAGCAGTACTTC. Amino acids: CATSDSGTGSTEQYF.

The V call is TRBV27, the J call TRBJ1-6; 8 bases match TRBD1. The junction had 7 bases not matched to a gene; V was cut back by 5 bases and J by 7 bases. Germline lookup yields CDR1 MNHEY and CDR2 SMNVEV (reference sequence). The CDR3 covers 15 residues. CDR3 bases: TGTGCCAGCAGTATCCGACAGGGGAGCAATTCACCCCTCCACTTT. Its protein product is CASSIRQGSNSPLHF.

The chain links TRBV18 to TRBJ1-3; no clear D gene. The CDR3 has 16 amino acids. V lost 5 bases, J lost 0 bases, and 14 bases lay in between. Looked up from germline, CDR1 is KGHSH and CDR2 is LQKENI. This CDR3 reads CASSTAASSSGNTIYF. The CDR3 coding sequence is TGTGCCAGCTCAACAGCGGCCTCTTCCTCTGGAAACACCATATATTTT. Together with reference TRBV18 and TRBJ1-3, the CDR3 gives the full variable domain: NAGVMQNPRHLVRRRGQEARLRCSPMKGHSHVYWYRQLPEEGLKFMVYLQKENIIDESGMPKERFSAEFPKEGPSILRIQQVVRGDSAAYFCASSTAASSSGNTIYFGEGSWLTVV.

This clone was seen just once. V is TRBV12-3 or TRBV12-4 and J is TRBJ1-1, with unresolved D. The CDR3 consists of 12 residues. Trimming removed 7 bases at V and 8 bases at J, with 14 bases between. The CDR3 reads CASTSGPYEAFF. Here the CDR3 DNA reads TGTGCCAGCACCTCTGGACCCTACGAAGCTTTCTTT.

This chain joins TRBV27 and TRBJ1-4; D possibly corresponds to TRBD1 (5 bases). The V end lost 2 bases, the J end lost 6 bases, and 10 bases lay between the germline ends. Germline V gene sequence: CDR1 MNHEY, CDR2 SMNVEV (reference sequence). This CDR3 is built from 14 residues. CDR3 coding DNA: TGTGCCAGCAGTTTAAGACAGACCTATGAAAAACTGTTTTTT. This gives the protein CASSLRQTYEKLFF.

This chain links TRBV3-1 (or the pseudogene TRBV3-2) with TRBJ1-4; D unclear. The CDR3 extends over 12 amino acids. The ends were cut back, 4 bases at V and 8 bases at J, with 8 bases in the middle. Germline V lookup: CDR1 LGHDT, CDR2 YNNKEL (reference sequence). The CDR3 loop is CASSPKAEKLFF. CDR3 bases: TGTGCCAGCAGCCCCAAGGCCGAAAAACTGTTTTTT.

This chain connects TRBV28 to TRBJ2-7; D remains unclear. This CDR3 is built from 11 residues. The germline V and J ends were trimmed by 8 bases and 2 bases, with 7 bases remaining between them. CDR1 is MDHEN and CDR2 is SYDVKM in the germline V gene. The CDR3 DNA follows: TGTGCCAGCGGGGTAGCCTACGAGCAGTACTTC. Protein sequence: CASGVAYEQYF.

The V call is TRBV7-9, the J call TRBJ2-1; no definite D call. Trimming stripped 1 base from V and 8 bases from J, with 12 bases between. The germline V gene encodes CDR1 SEHNR and CDR2 FQNEAQ (reference sequence). The length of the CDR3 is 14 residues. The DNA of the CDR3 is TGTGCCAGCAGCTTAGGAAATACCCAGGATGAGCAGTTCTTC. This encodes CASSLGNTQDEQFF.

The CDR3 sequence: CASSPVPFYGYTF. CDR3 DNA sequence: TGTGCCAGCAGCCCAGTCCCCTTCTATGGCTACACCTTC. The V gene is TRBV3-1 (or the pseudogene TRBV3-2), the J gene TRBJ1-2; D unresolved. In germline, CDR1 is LGHDT, CDR2 YNNKEL (reference sequence). The CDR3 contains 13 residues. V dropped 4 bases and J dropped 4 bases, with 10 bases sitting between them.

In its sample, this clone was seen once. This sequence joins TRBV9 and TRBJ2-3; TRBD2 matches at 7 bases. This CDR3 is built from 16 residues. The J segment lost 3 bases and the V segment lost 0 bases, leaving 7 bases of the junction unmatched. The V gene's germline CDR1 is SGDLS and CDR2 YYNGEE. CDR3 DNA: TGTGCCAGCAGCGTAGAAGGGAGGGCACAGACAGATACGCAGTATTTT. Protein product: CASSVEGRAQTDTQYF.

This rearrangement joins TRBV2 to TRBJ2-3; tentatively, D is TRBD2 (5 bases). CDR3 size: 16 residues. In germline, CDR1 is SNHLY, CDR2 FYNNEI. Trimming removed 0 bases from V and 4 bases from J, with 14 bases in between. CDR3 loop: CASSEATRRVADTQYF. The CDR3 DNA sequence: TGTGCCAGCAGTGAAGCTACTAGAAGAGTAGCAGATACGCAGTATTTT. Filled out from reference TRBV2 and TRBJ2-3, the complete variable domain reads EPEVTQTPSHQVTQMGQEVILRCVPISNHLYFYWYRQILGQKVEFLVSFYNNEISEKSEIFDDQFSVERPDGSNFTLKIRSTKLEDSAMYFCASSEATRRVADTQYFGPGTRLTVL.